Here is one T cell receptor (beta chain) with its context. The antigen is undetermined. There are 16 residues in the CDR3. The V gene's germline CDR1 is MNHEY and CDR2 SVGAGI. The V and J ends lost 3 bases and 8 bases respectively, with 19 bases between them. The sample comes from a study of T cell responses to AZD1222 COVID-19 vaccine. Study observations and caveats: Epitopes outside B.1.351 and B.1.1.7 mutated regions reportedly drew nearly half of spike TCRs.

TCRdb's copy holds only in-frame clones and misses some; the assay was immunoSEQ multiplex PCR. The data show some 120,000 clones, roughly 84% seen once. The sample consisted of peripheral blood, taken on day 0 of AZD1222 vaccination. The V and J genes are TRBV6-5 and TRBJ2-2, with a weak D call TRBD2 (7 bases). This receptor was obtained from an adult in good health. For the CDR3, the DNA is TGTGCCAGCAGTTATACCGGGGGGCTGCTTGCTGGGGAGCTGTTTTTT. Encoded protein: CASSYTGGLLAGELFF.